The rows below give T cell receptor beta chains drawn from one sample of a study of shared clonotypes between healthy human individuals. Assay used: immunoSEQ multiplex PCR; TCRdb lists only in-frame clones, some missing. This sample has hundreds of thousands of clones; 70% to 80% occur once, and the top ten carry around 14%. The source material was PBMCs. Receptors originate from a woman between 40 and 50 years old in good health. Some clones in this sample may be carry-over from other donors' samples. Both conserved end residues are part of each CDR3. The order of the fields is V gene, J gene, clone size, D gene, CDR3 DNA, CDR3 protein. A D gene is named only where the DNA matches it firmly. Size is omitted from some rows. Given values are once, few, many or a class for expanded clones.

TRBV5-8	TRBJ2-7	NA	NA	TGTGCCAGCAGCTCCGCGCCAGGGCTACTATTCGAGCAGTACTTC	CASSSAPGLLFEQYF
TRBV19	TRBJ1-4	NA	NA	TGTGCCAGTTCCGGACAGCTGGTTGAAAAACTGTTTTTT	CASSGQLVEKLFF
TRBV10-3	TRBJ1-5	many	TRBD1	TGTGCCATCAGTGAGGCCCCCGGGGGACAGGGGGCGGGTCAGCCCCAGCATTTT	CAISEAPGGQGAGQPQHF
TRBV5-1	TRBJ1-2	many	NA	TGCGCCAGCAGCTTGGCTAACTATGGCTACACCTTC	CASSLANYGYTF
TRBV5-1	TRBJ2-5	few	TRBD1	TGCGCCAGCAGCGACCGGGACAGGGGCCAAGAGACCCAGTACTTC	CASSDRDRGQETQYF
TRBV28	TRBJ1-6	NA	NA	TGTGCCAGCAGTTTAGATAGGAATAATTCACCCCTCCACTTT	CASSLDRNNSPLHF
TRBV25-1	TRBJ2-7	few	TRBD1	TGTGCCAGCAGCAAGACAGGGCAGTCCTACGAGCAGTACTTC	CASSKTGQSYEQYF
TRBV27	TRBJ2-1	few	TRBD2	TGTGCCAGCAGTAGGGGACTAGTTGTTAGTGAGCAGTTCTTC	CASSRGLVVSEQFF
TRBV30	TRBJ2-5	NA	NA	TGTGCCTGGAGTCCGACTAGAGTTCAAGAGACCCAGTACTTC	CAWSPTRVQETQYF
TRBV7-3	TRBJ2-5	NA	NA	TGTGCCAGCAGCCCCCAGGGGACGTCGCAAGAGACCCAGTACTTC	CASSPQGTSQETQYF
TRBV28	TRBJ2-1	NA	TRBD1	TGTGCCAGCAGAGACGTGACAGGGGCGTACAATGAGCAGTTCTTC	CASRDVTGAYNEQFF
TRBV19	TRBJ1-1	NA	NA	TGTGCCAGTAGTATAGGGTTCGAAGGGAGGAACACTGAAGCTTTCTTT	CASSIGFEGRNTEAFF
TRBV25-1	TRBJ2-1	NA	NA	TGTGCCAGCAGTGAATGGCCCCCTCGAGCGCCATCCTACAATGAGCAGTTCTTC	CASSEWPPRAPSYNEQFF
TRBV4-1	TRBJ2-6	NA	TRBD1	TGCGCCAGCAGCCAAGGGACAGGGGTATCTGGGGCCAACGTCCTGACTTTC	CASSQGTGVSGANVLTF
TRBV5-4	TRBJ2-2	NA	TRBD2	TGTGCCAGCAGCCCGCCGGGACTAGCGGGGGTAAACACCGGGGAGCTGTTTTTT	CASSPPGLAGVNTGELFF
TRBV11-3	TRBJ2-3	NA	NA	TGTGCCAGCAGCTTAGGGCCCTTCGACAGGAGCACAGATACGCAGTATTTT	CASSLGPFDRSTDTQYF
TRBV10-3	TRBJ2-5	NA	NA	TGTGCCATCAGCCCAGACAGAAACCAAGAGACCCAGTACTTC	CAISPDRNQETQYF
TRBV18	TRBJ1-2	NA	NA	TGTGCCAGCTCACCATCCGGGGACTTTTATGGCTACACCTTC	CASSPSGDFYGYTF
TRBV7-6	TRBJ1-4	NA	TRBD1	TGTGCCAGCAGCCCGACAGGGGGTTGGGGAAAACTGTTTTTT	CASSPTGGWGKLFF
TRBV6-5	TRBJ1-1	NA	NA	TGTGCCAGCAGGTCCACAGCCCTGAACACTGAAGCTTTCTTT	CASRSTALNTEAFF
TRBV11-3	TRBJ2-1	NA	NA	TGTGCCAGCAGCCCATCCGGCGGGTTAGCCTACAATGAGCAGTTCTTC	CASSPSGGLAYNEQFF
TRBV6-1	TRBJ2-7	NA	NA	TGTGCCAGCAGTGTGGGGGAAGCGAGCGAGCAGTACTTC	CASSVGEASEQYF
TRBV7-3	TRBJ2-7	once	TRBD1	TGTGCCAGCAGCTGGGACAGGGGCTTCGAGCAGTACTTC	CASSWDRGFEQYF
TRBV7-2	TRBJ2-3	NA	TRBD2	TGTGCCAGCAGCTTCCCTAGCGGGGGAACAGATACGCAGTATTTT	CASSFPSGGTDTQYF
TRBV29-1	TRBJ2-4	NA	NA	TGCAGCGTTGAGACCGGGCCCATCTTTTCTGACAAAAACATTCAGTACTTC	CSVETGPIFSDKNIQYF
TRBV4-2	TRBJ2-6	NA	TRBD2	TGTGCCAGCAGCCAAGGGACTAGCAGCTCTGGGGCCAACGTCCTGACTTTC	CASSQGTSSSGANVLTF
TRBV10-1	TRBJ2-2	NA	TRBD2	TGCGCCAGCAGTGAGCGGGGTAGCGGGAGGTCCGGGGAGCTGTTTTTT	CASSERGSGRSGELFF
TRBV28	TRBJ1-1	once	NA	TGTGCCAGCAGTTCCCCGGGAGAATCCTTGACTGAAGCTTTCTTT	CASSSPGESLTEAFF
TRBV28	TRBJ2-2	NA	TRBD1	TGTGCCAGCAAGGTGGACAGGGGCTACCTCGGGGAGCTGTTTTTT	CASKVDRGYLGELFF
TRBV14	TRBJ2-1	NA	NA	TGTGCCAGCAGCCCTCTCCTCGACTTCAATGAGCAGTTCTTC	CASSPLLDFNEQFF
TRBV2	TRBJ1-5	NA	TRBD1	TGTGCCAGCAGACCGAAGACAGGGACAAATCAGCCCCAGCATTTT	CASRPKTGTNQPQHF